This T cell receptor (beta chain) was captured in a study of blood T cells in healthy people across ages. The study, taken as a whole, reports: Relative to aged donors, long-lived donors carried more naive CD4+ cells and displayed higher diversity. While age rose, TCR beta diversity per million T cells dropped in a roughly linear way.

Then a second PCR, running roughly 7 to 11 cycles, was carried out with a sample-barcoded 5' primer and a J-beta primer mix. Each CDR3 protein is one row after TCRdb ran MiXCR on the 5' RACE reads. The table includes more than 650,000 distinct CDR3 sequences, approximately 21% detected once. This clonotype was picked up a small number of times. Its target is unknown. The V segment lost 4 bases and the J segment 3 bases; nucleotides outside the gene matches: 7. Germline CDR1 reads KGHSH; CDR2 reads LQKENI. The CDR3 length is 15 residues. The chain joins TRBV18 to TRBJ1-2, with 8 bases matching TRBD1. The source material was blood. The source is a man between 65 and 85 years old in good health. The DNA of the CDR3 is TGTGCCAGCTCACTTAAGACAGGGGAGGACTATGGCTACACCTTC. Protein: CASSLKTGEDYGYTF.